The 16 T cell receptor beta chains given below trace back to one sample, sequenced in a study of blood T cell repertoires in COVID-19. Profiling relied on immunoSEQ multiplex PCR, and the TCRdb table lists in-frame clones only, not all of them. Of roughly 190,000 clones in the sample, more than 75% were seen once. Sequencing used peripheral blood. The receptors derive from a woman aged 55 to 70 with COVID-19, enrolled during active disease.

The chain carries TRBV19 and TRBJ1-6; no clear D. Trimming removed 10 bases from V and 8 bases from J, with 15 bases in between. From germline, CDR1 is LNHDA and CDR2 SQIVND (reference sequence). The CDR3 covers 13 residues. The CDR3 nucleotides are TGTGCCACGCAGGTTGGTACGGATTCACCCCTCCACTTT. It is translated as CATQVGTDSPLHF. The full variable domain, completed using reference TRBV19 and TRBJ1-6, is DGGITQSPKYLFRKEGQNVTLSCEQNLNHDAMYWYRQDPGQGLRLIYYSQIVNDFQKGDIAEGYSVSREKKESFPLTVTSAQKNPTAFYLCATQVGTDSPLHFGNGTRLTVT.

The chain joins TRBV14 to TRBJ2-5, with 12 bases fitting TRBD2. This CDR3 is built from 15 residues. From germline, CDR1 is SGHDN and CDR2 FVKESK. The junction had 6 bases not matched to a gene; V was cut back by 6 bases and J by 4 bases. For the CDR3, the DNA is TGTGCCAGCAGTCTACTAGCGGGAGGTGGAGAGACCCAGTACTTC. Translating it yields CASSLLAGGGETQYF.

V gene TRBV2 combines with J gene TRBJ2-2; a weak D match, TRBD2 (5 bases). This CDR3 has 14 residues. Trimming removed 2 bases from V and 5 bases from J, with 9 bases in between. Germline V lookup: CDR1 SNHLY, CDR2 FYNNEI. CDR3 protein: CASSELLATGELFF. The CDR3 DNA reads TGTGCCAGCAGTGAACTATTAGCGACCGGGGAGCTGTTTTTT. Looking up the rest from reference TRBV2 and TRBJ2-2 gives the full variable domain: EPEVTQTPSHQVTQMGQEVILRCVPISNHLYFYWYRQILGQKVEFLVSFYNNEISEKSEIFDDQFSVERPDGSNFTLKIRSTKLEDSAMYFCASSELLATGELFFGEGSRLTVL.

The genes are TRBV19 and TRBJ1-2; 9 nucleotides line up with TRBD1. Germline CDR1 is LNHDA and CDR2 is SQIVND (reference sequence). J gave up 1 base and V 7 bases, and 10 bases lay outside the gene matches. The CDR3 is 16 amino acids. CDR3 residues: CASTTVETGGNYGYTF. For the CDR3, the DNA is TGTGCCAGTACCACCGTGGAGACAGGGGGTAACTATGGCTACACCTTC.

The chain combines TRBV4-1 with TRBJ1-4; D is ambiguous. The ends were cut back, 4 bases at V and 2 bases at J, with 14 bases in the middle. The CDR3 has 16 residues. Germline assignment: CDR1 MGHRA and CDR2 YSYEKL. The CDR3 DNA reads TGCGCCAGCAGCCGGGGAGAGGGCGTCACTAATGAAAAACTGTTTTTT. Protein product: CASSRGEGVTNEKLFF.

The rearrangement joins TRBV28 to TRBJ2-1; 14 nucleotides agree with TRBD2. Germline trimming cut 5 bases from V and 7 bases from J; bases unmatched to any gene: 1. This CDR3 comprises 14 residues. Germline V lookup: CDR1 MDHEN, CDR2 SYDVKM. CDR3 sequence (DNA): TGTGCCAGCAGTGGGACTAGCGGGAGTAATGAGCAGTTCTTC. Protein sequence: CASSGTSGSNEQFF.

CDR3 coding DNA: TGTGCCAGCAGTCGGGGACAGGGACGGGGGAATGAAAAACTGTTTTTT. Its protein product is CASSRGQGRGNEKLFF. This chain joins TRBV5-4 and TRBJ1-4; 9 bases map to TRBD1. The CDR3 is 16 residues long. Trimming cost V 5 bases and J 5 bases; bases outside gene matches: 10. Germline CDR1 is SGHNT and CDR2 is YYREEE (reference sequence). The full variable domain, with the rest looked up from reference TRBV5-4 and TRBJ1-4, is ETGVTQSPTHLIKTRGQQVTLRCSSQSGHNTVSWYQQALGQGPQFIFQYYREEENGRGNFPPRFSGLQFPNYSSELNVNALELDDSALYLCASSRGQGRGNEKLFFGSGTQLSVL.

V usage is TRBV5-1 and J usage is TRBJ1-1; D perhaps matches TRBD1 (6 bases). This CDR3 is 11 amino acids long. V was trimmed by 6 bases and J by 4 bases, leaving 7 bases between them. From germline, CDR1 is SGHRS and CDR2 YFSETQ. The DNA of the CDR3 is TGCGCCAGCACAGGGGCCACTGAAGCTTTCTTT. Amino acids: CASTGATEAFF. Full variable domain (rest looked up from reference TRBV5-1 and TRBJ1-1): KAGVTQTPRYLIKTRGQQVTLSCSPISGHRSVSWYQQTPGQGLQFLFEYFSETQRNKGNFPGRFSGRQFSNSRSEMNVSTLELGDSALYLCASTGATEAFFGQGTRLTVV.

The rearrangement joins TRBV7-3 to TRBJ2-3; 8 positions agree with TRBD1. The CDR3 totals 14 residues. Germline lookup yields CDR1 SGHTA and CDR2 FQGTGA. Losses at the gene ends were 5 bases for V and 6 bases for J; bases not matched to a gene: 7. The CDR3 DNA follows: TGTGCCAGCAGCCCGCAGGGGGCGGAGGATACGCAGTATTTT. Translated: CASSPQGAEDTQYF.

This clone was observed a few times. The rearrangement links TRBV4-1 to TRBJ2-3; D possibly corresponds to TRBD1 (5 bases). CDR1 MGHRA and CDR2 YSYEKL come from the germline V gene. The CDR3 loop spans 19 amino acids. V was trimmed by 5 bases and J by 1 base, leaving 25 bases between them. CDR3 nucleotides: TGCGCCAGCAGCACCCCGACAGCTCTAACCTCCAACCGCACAGATACGCAGTATTTT. Amino acid sequence: CASSTPTALTSNRTDTQYF.

A note on this clone: One junction end does not reproduce the germline sequence, and a read error may be involved. V and J are TRBV19 and TRBJ2-1, with TRBD1 matching 7 bases. Germline CDR1 is LNHDA and CDR2 is SQIVND (reference sequence). This CDR3 is built from 16 residues. This CDR3 reads CASRIGNRGPNNEQFF. DNA of the CDR3: TGTGCCAGTAGAATAGGGAACAGGGGACCGAACAATGAGCAGTTCTTC.

This clone was detected only once. The DNA for the CDR3 is TGTGCCAGCAGTTTATTTCTTGAAGCTTTCTTT. This sequence encodes CASSLFLEAFF. The rearrangement links TRBV28 to TRBJ1-1, with D hard to call. This CDR3 is built from 11 residues. The germline gives CDR1 MDHEN, CDR2 SYDVKM. V was cut by 1 base and J by 7 bases, with 4 bases left in between.

V and J are TRBV5-4 and TRBJ2-3; 8 nucleotides agree with TRBD2. CDR3 size: 14 residues. With 2 bases clipped from V and 2 bases from J, the junction kept 1 base outside the gene matches. CDR1 SGHNT and CDR2 YYREEE come from the germline V gene (reference sequence). CDR3 region: CASSLAGVTDTQYF. CDR3 DNA: TGTGCCAGCAGCTTAGCGGGAGTCACAGATACGCAGTATTTT.

The genes are TRBV9 and TRBJ2-1, with 9 nucleotides matching TRBD2. V lost 3 bases and J lost 6; bases outside the gene matches: 4. CDR3 size: 14 residues. CDR1 and CDR2 from the germline V gene are SGDLS and YYNGEE. CDR3 in DNA: TGTGCCAGCAGCGAACTAGCGGGCGTCAATGAGCAGTTCTTC. This encodes CASSELAGVNEQFF.

The V call is TRBV18, the J call TRBJ2-1; D is perhaps TRBD1 (5 bases). The CDR3 totals 14 residues. CDR1 is KGHSH and CDR2 is LQKENI in the germline V gene. The ends were cut back, 2 bases at V and 4 bases at J, with 9 bases in the middle. The CDR3 DNA reads TGTGCCAGCTCACCAATAGGGGCGTACAATGAGCAGTTCTTC. Amino acid sequence: CASSPIGAYNEQFF.

This chain uses TRBV19 with TRBJ2-1; 10 positions agree with TRBD2. Germline V gene lookup returns CDR1 LNHDA and CDR2 SQIVND (reference sequence). This CDR3 is built from 15 residues. With V trimmed by 4 bases and J by 4 bases, 4 bases remained unmatched. The CDR3 sequence is CASSRLAGEYNEQFF. The DNA of the CDR3 is TGTGCCAGTAGTAGGCTAGCGGGAGAATACAATGAGCAGTTCTTC.